A selection of T cell receptor beta chains follows, all from one sample in a study of OX40 agonist ivuxolimab in advanced cancers. The assay was immunoSEQ multiplex PCR, and TCRdb's table has in-frame clones only and misses some. This sample carries tens of thousands of clones, approximately 90% of them seen once, and the ten largest clones take around 0.51%. This specimen consisted of CD4+ or CD8+ T cells sorted from blood, obtained in a trial of the OX40 agonist ivuxolimab. These receptors were taken from an adult with an advanced solid tumor such as melanoma, head and neck, liver or kidney cancer. CDR3s include the opening cysteine and the closing phenylalanine or tryptophan. D genes are given only for firm matches. Clone size is shown for a subset of rows, as once, few, many or a class of expanded clone.

clone_size d_call j_call v_call cdr3_aa cdr3_nt
- - TRBJ2-2 TRBV11-2 CASSLDRVVGELFF TGTGCCAGCAGCTTAGACCGGGTAGTAGGGGAGCTGTTTTTT
- TRBD1 TRBJ1-1 TRBV10-3 CAIRRQGDTEAFF TGTGCCATCAGGAGACAGGGTGACACTGAAGCTTTCTTT
- - TRBJ1-5 TRBV10-3 CASSRTGEVNQPQHF TGTGCCAGCAGCCGAACGGGGGAGGTAAATCAGCCCCAGCATTTT
- TRBD1 TRBJ1-6 TRBV5-4 CASSYGQGDSPLHF TGTGCCAGCAGCTACGGACAGGGTGATTCACCCCTCCACTTT
- TRBD2 TRBJ2-3 TRBV6-5 CASSVAGEDTQYF TGTGCCAGCAGCGTAGCGGGAGAGGATACGCAGTATTTT
- - TRBJ2-7 TRBV7-8 CASSFSRTTYEQYF TGTGCCAGCAGCTTCTCACGGACGACCTACGAGCAGTACTTC
- - TRBJ1-2 TRBV7-2 CASSQAWSANYGYTF TGTGCCAGCAGCCAAGCTTGGTCGGCGAACTATGGCTACACCTTC
once TRBD1 TRBJ2-7 TRBV30 CAWREPRTGLSSGQYF TGTGCCTGGAGAGAACCAAGGACAGGGCTAAGCAGCGGGCAGTACTTC
- - TRBJ2-7 TRBV7-6 CASSLGMSGEQYF TGTGCCAGCAGCTTAGGGATGAGTGGCGAGCAGTACTTC
- - TRBJ2-2 TRBV19 CASSIERTSNTGELFF TGTGCCAGTAGTATAGAAAGGACCTCGAACACCGGGGAGCTGTTTTTT
- TRBD1 TRBJ1-1 TRBV11-2 CASSLGGRGISEAFF TGTGCCAGCAGCTTAGGAGGCAGGGGGATCTCTGAAGCTTTCTTT
- - TRBJ1-1 TRBV29-1 CSVEPQMNTEAFF TGCAGCGTTGAACCCCAGATGAACACTGAAGCTTTCTTT
- - TRBJ2-1 TRBV6-5 CASRRVNYNEQFF TGTGCCAGCAGGCGTGTAAACTACAATGAGCAGTTCTTC
- - TRBJ1-1 TRBV6-5 CASSYLRGNTEAFF TGTGCCAGCAGCTACCTTCGGGGGAACACTGAAGCTTTCTTT
- - TRBJ1-4 TRBV10-3 CAIRDSTNEKLFF TGTGCCATCAGGGACAGCACTAATGAAAAACTGTTTTTT
- - TRBJ2-5 TRBV4-2 CASSQDARQETQYF TGTGCCAGCAGCCAAGACGCGAGACAAGAGACCCAGTACTTC
- - TRBJ1-1 TRBV7-3 CASSLTSGGNTEAFF TGTGCCAGCAGCTTAACGTCGGGGGGGAACACTGAAGCTTTCTTT
- - TRBJ2-5 TRBV6-5 CASSYLVGSETQYF TGTGCCAGCAGTTATCTAGTGGGGTCCGAGACCCAGTACTTC
- - TRBJ1-2 TRBV6-1 CASRARQEGSGYTF TGTGCCAGCAGGGCTCGACAGGAGGGGAGTGGCTACACCTTC
- - TRBJ1-5 TRBV2 CASSEQGYSNQPQHF TGTGCCAGCAGTGAACAGGGCTATAGCAATCAGCCCCAGCATTTT
- TRBD1 TRBJ1-3 TRBV19 CARGKGQGSGNTIYF TGTGCCAGGGGGAAGGGACAGGGCTCTGGAAACACCATATATTTT
- - TRBJ2-5 TRBV30 CAWSVLGQETQYF TGTGCCTGGAGTGTACTGGGGCAAGAGACCCAGTACTTC
- - TRBJ1-1 TRBV5-1 CASSLRTVVGEAFF TGCGCCAGCAGCTTACGGACAGTAGTGGGGGAAGCTTTCTTT